These 18 T cell receptor beta chains were sequenced from one sample in a study of neurological immune-mediated disorders. One entry per CDR3 protein results from TCRdb running MiXCR on the 5' RACE reads. The sample yields under 85,000 distinct CDR3 sequences, over 5% seen once. Sequencing used PBMCs. The receptor set was obtained from a human donor with multiple sclerosis. The donor label of this sample is uncertain.

Ten or more counts support this clonotype. The J gene is TRBJ2-1, the V gene TRBV20-1; D is undetermined. The CDR3 sequence is 12 residues long. Germline CDR1 reads DFQATT; CDR2 reads SNEGSKA (reference sequence). Trimming removed 5 bases from V and 6 bases from J, with 11 bases in between. CDR3 loop: CSALARFNEQFF. CDR3 nucleotide sequence: TGCAGTGCTTTAGCTAGGTTCAATGAGCAGTTCTTC.

This clonotype appeared many times. The rearrangement joins TRBV20-1 to TRBJ2-3; D is undetermined. V was cut by 5 bases and J by 0 bases, with 12 bases left in between. The V gene's germline CDR1 is DFQATT and CDR2 SNEGSKA (reference sequence). This CDR3 spans 14 amino acids. CDR3 nucleotide sequence: TGCAGTGCTCAAAGGCCCTCTAGCACAGATACGCAGTATTTT. It translates to CSAQRPSSTDTQYF.

In this sample, this clonotype turned up many times. The chain uses TRBV7-2 and TRBJ1-1; 7 bases agree with TRBD1. CDR3 length equals 17 residues. Germline CDR1 and CDR2: SGHTA and FQGNSA. V shed 2 bases and J 1 base; nucleotides not matched to a gene: 10. The chain's CDR3 is CASSLTNLGQKNTEAFF. The CDR3, as DNA: TGTGCCAGCAGCTTAACGAATTTGGGACAGAAGAACACTGAAGCTTTCTTT.

This clonotype was detected ten times or more. The chain carries TRBV4-1 and TRBJ2-1; D remains ambiguous. This CDR3 region has 16 residues. V was clipped by 0 bases and J by 9 bases, with 18 bases between them. Germline V gene sequence: CDR1 MGHRA, CDR2 YSYEKL. The CDR3 here is CASSQDVGPPLCEQFF. In DNA, the CDR3 is TGCGCCAGCAGCCAAGATGTAGGCCCCCCACTTTGTGAGCAGTTCTTC.

At least ten counts were recorded for this clonotype. The rearrangement joins TRBV6-5 to TRBJ2-7, with D perhaps TRBD1 or TRBD2 (5 bases each). Germline loops: CDR1 MNHEY, CDR2 SVGAGI. The length of the CDR3 is 13 residues. V gave up 2 bases and J gave up 11 bases, with 16 bases separating them. CDR3: CASSYTLWGSEYF. CDR3 DNA: TGTGCCAGCAGTTACACCCTGTGGGGGAGTGAGTACTTC.

This clonotype came up many times. The rearrangement links TRBV5-1 to TRBJ2-1; unclear D gene. The CDR3 has 15 residues. Germline loops: CDR1 SGHRS, CDR2 YFSETQ. Trimming left V 0 bases short and J 9 bases short, with 16 bases between. The CDR3 nucleotides read TGCGCCAGCAGCTTGGGCCCCGCGCCGTTGGGTGAGCAGTTCTTC. The encoded protein is CASSLGPAPLGEQFF.

This clonotype was counted many times. V and J are TRBV29-1 and TRBJ2-1, with D unresolved. Germline V gives CDR1 SQVTM, CDR2 ANQGSEA. The V and J ends lost 6 bases and 6 bases respectively, with 9 bases between them. This CDR3 is 11 amino acids long. DNA of the CDR3: TGCAGCGTGTCGGCCCTCAATGAGCAGTTCTTC. This sequence encodes CSVSALNEQFF.

At least ten counts were recorded for this clonotype. V is TRBV4-1 and J is TRBJ2-5; TRBD2 matches 12 bases. This CDR3 has 15 amino acids. V lost 4 bases to trimming and J lost 5 bases; unmatched junction nucleotides: 5. Germline lookup yields CDR1 MGHRA and CDR2 YSYEKL. In DNA form, the CDR3 reads TGCGCCAGCAGCCTAGCCGGGACTAGCGGGGAGACCCAGTACTTC. As protein: CASSLAGTSGETQYF.

This clonotype was seen repeatedly, ten times or more. The genes are TRBV20-1 and TRBJ2-1, with a weak D call TRBD1 (6 bases). The V end lost 1 base, the J end lost 6 bases, and 13 bases lay between the germline ends. Germline values: CDR1 DFQATT, CDR2 SNEGSKA (reference sequence). This CDR3 spans 14 amino acids. CDR3 sequence reads: CSARAPTGSNEQFF. The CDR3 nucleotides read TGCAGTGCTAGAGCACCGACAGGTTCCAATGAGCAGTTCTTC.

This clonotype came up many times. The chain couples TRBV11-2 to TRBJ2-1, with 9 bases that match TRBD2. The CDR3 totals 16 residues. Germline-derived CDR1 and CDR2 are SGHAT and FQNNGV. V trimming: 1 base; J trimming: 6 bases; junction bases outside the gene matches: 7. The CDR3 DNA is TGTGCCAGCAGCTTAGCGGGCGGGGGGGCATCCAATGAGCAGTTCTTC. As protein: CASSLAGGGASNEQFF.

This clonotype was seen a handful of times. The V call is TRBV7-9, the J call TRBJ1-1; D unclear. Trimming cost V 6 bases and J 2 bases, with 13 bases left between them. The CDR3 consists of 14 residues. Germline assignment: CDR1 SEHNR and CDR2 FQNEAQ (reference sequence). CDR3 loop: CASSLKGSNTEAFF. CDR3 in DNA: TGTGCCAGCAGTTTAAAAGGGAGTAACACTGAAGCTTTCTTT.

Ten or more counts support this clonotype. This chain joins TRBV4-1 and TRBJ2-4; no clear D gene. The ends were cut back, 1 base at V and 0 bases at J, with 10 bases in the middle. This CDR3 has 16 residues. Germline V gene lookup returns CDR1 MGHRA and CDR2 YSYEKL. Here the CDR3 reads CASSQVFALAKNIQYF. The CDR3 bases are TGCGCCAGCAGCCAAGTATTCGCTCTAGCCAAAAACATTCAGTACTTC.

This clonotype appeared many times. The V call is TRBV7-8, the J call TRBJ2-3, with 8 bases that match TRBD2. This CDR3 is 15 amino acids long. V was pared by 2 bases and J by 2 bases, with 3 bases of the junction left unmatched. CDR1 is SGHVS, CDR2 FQNEAQ, per germline. CDR3 bases: TGTGCCAGCAGCTTATCAGCGGGGGACACAGATACGCAGTATTTT. Translated, it gives CASSLSAGDTDTQYF. Combining the CDR3 with reference TRBV7-8 and TRBJ2-3 gives the whole variable domain GAGVSQSPRYKVAKRGQDVALRCDPISGHVSLFWYQQALGQGPEFLTYFQNEAQLDKSGLPSDRFFAERPEGSVSTLKIQRTQQEDSAVYLCASSLSAGDTDTQYFGPGTRLTVL.

This clonotype was seen many times. The chain joins TRBV5-1 to TRBJ1-4, with 7 bases that match TRBD1. V trimming: 4 bases; J trimming: 3 bases; junction bases outside the gene matches: 9. This CDR3 region has 16 residues. The V gene's germline CDR1 is SGHRS and CDR2 YFSETQ. The CDR3 region is CASSPPGGVANEKLFF. CDR3 in DNA: TGCGCCAGCAGCCCCCCAGGGGGGGTGGCTAATGAAAAACTGTTTTTT.

This rearrangement joins TRBV18 to TRBJ1-6; possibly TRBD1 for D (6 bases). The CDR3 runs to 16 residues. V dropped 3 bases and J dropped 5 bases, with 14 bases sitting between them. The germline V gene has CDR1 KGHSH and CDR2 LQKENI. The CDR3 sequence: CASSPPAGDHNSPLHF. The DNA of the CDR3 is TGTGCCAGCTCACCGCCGGCAGGGGACCATAATTCACCCCTCCACTTT.

The sample holds many counts of this clonotype. The genes are TRBV9 and TRBJ1-1; D is unresolved. V was cut by 0 bases and J by 2 bases, with 8 bases left in between. The CDR3 is 14 amino acids. Germline CDR1 and CDR2: SGDLS and YYNGEE. The CDR3 nucleotides are TGTGCCAGCAGCGTAGCTGGACTCAACACTGAAGCTTTCTTT. Amino acid sequence: CASSVAGLNTEAFF.

Ten or more counts support this clonotype. CDR3 in amino acids: CASSRDRDQETQYF. Here the CDR3 DNA reads TGTGCCAGCTCACGTGACAGGGATCAAGAGACCCAGTACTTC. This chain joins TRBV18 and TRBJ2-5, with 7 nucleotides matching TRBD1. V gave up 4 bases and J gave up 2 bases; unmatched junction bases: 4. The germline V gene has CDR1 KGHSH and CDR2 LQKENI. The CDR3 length is 14 residues.

This clonotype was counted many times. The chain combines TRBV12-3 or TRBV12-4 with TRBJ1-1; possibly TRBD1 for D (5 bases). The CDR3 sequence is 14 residues long. The germline V and J ends were trimmed by 3 bases and 1 base, with 9 bases remaining between them. The CDR3 coding sequence is TGTGCCAGCAGTTTTCGGGGGAAGAACACTGAAGCTTTCTTT. Translating it yields CASSFRGKNTEAFF.